This TCR beta chain was observed in a study of control samples from healthy donors and cancer patients. V lost 7 bases and J 1 base, leaving 10 bases between the germline ends. The CDR3 has 13 residues. Germline CDR1 and CDR2: MNHEY and SVGAGI. Sequenced by immunoSEQ multiplex PCR; TCRdb stores in-frame clones only, minus some. There are 150,000 to 170,000 clones in the sample; roughly 94% occur only once, and about 5.6% lies in the top ten. By proportion, this clone is medium-sized. The TCR was taken from a man aged 35 to 55 in good health. This chain uses TRBV6-5 with TRBJ1-1; tentatively, D is TRBD1 (6 bases). Sample: blood. CDR3 sequence (DNA): TGTGCCAGCAAGAGGACAGAGAACACTGAAGCTTTCTTT. Translating gives CASKRTENTEAFF.